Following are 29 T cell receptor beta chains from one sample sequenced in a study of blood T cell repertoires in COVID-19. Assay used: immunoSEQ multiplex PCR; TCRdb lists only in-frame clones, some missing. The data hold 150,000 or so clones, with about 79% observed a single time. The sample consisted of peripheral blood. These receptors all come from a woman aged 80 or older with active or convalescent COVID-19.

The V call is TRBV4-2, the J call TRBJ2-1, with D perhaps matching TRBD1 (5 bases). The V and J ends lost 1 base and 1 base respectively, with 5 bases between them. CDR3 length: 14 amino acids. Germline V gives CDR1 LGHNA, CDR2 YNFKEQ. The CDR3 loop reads CASSQGQSYNEQFF. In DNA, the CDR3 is TGTGCCAGCAGCCAAGGACAGTCCTACAATGAGCAGTTCTTC.

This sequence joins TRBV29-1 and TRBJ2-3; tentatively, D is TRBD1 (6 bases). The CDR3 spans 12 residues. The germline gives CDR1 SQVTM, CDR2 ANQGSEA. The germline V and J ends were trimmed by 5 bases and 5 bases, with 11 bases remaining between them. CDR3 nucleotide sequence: TGCAGCGTTTTTCGCAGGGGAGATACGCAGTATTTT. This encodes CSVFRRGDTQYF.

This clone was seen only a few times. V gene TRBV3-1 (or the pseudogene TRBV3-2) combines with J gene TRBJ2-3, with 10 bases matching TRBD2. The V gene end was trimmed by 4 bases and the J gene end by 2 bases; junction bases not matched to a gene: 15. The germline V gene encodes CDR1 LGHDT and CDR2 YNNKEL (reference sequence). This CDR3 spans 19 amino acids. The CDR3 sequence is CASSLSGGFALYNTDTQYF. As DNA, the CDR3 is TGTGCCAGCAGCCTTAGCGGGGGGTTCGCTCTGTATAACACAGATACGCAGTATTTT.

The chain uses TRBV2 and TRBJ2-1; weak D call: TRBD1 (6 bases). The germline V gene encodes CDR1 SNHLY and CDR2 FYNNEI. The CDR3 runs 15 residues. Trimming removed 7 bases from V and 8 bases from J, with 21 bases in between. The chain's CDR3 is CASIRGRGGSDEQFF. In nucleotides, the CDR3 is TGTGCCAGCATACGAGGCCGAGGGGGATCCGATGAGCAGTTCTTC. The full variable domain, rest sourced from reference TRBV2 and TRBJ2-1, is EPEVTQTPSHQVTQMGQEVILRCVPISNHLYFYWYRQILGQKVEFLVSFYNNEISEKSEIFDDQFSVERPDGSNFTLKIRSTKLEDSAMYFCASIRGRGGSDEQFFGPGTRLTVL.

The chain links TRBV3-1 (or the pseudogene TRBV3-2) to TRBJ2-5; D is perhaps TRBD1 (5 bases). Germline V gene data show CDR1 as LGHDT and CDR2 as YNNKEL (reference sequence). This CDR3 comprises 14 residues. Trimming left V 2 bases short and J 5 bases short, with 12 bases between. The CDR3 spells CASSQLGPFETQYF. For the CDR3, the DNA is TGTGCCAGCAGCCAATTGGGGCCTTTCGAGACCCAGTACTTC.

The CDR3: CASSLGSSSATDEQFF. The CDR3 DNA is TGTGCCAGCAGCTTGGGTTCCTCTAGCGCGACGGATGAGCAGTTCTTC. This chain connects TRBV5-4 to TRBJ2-1, with D possibly TRBD2 on 6 matching bases. The CDR3 sequence is 16 residues long. V lost 0 bases to trimming and J lost 8 bases, with 18 bases between them. Germline CDR1 is SGHNT and CDR2 is YYREEE (reference sequence).

The CDR3 DNA reads as TGTGCCAGCGCCCACGGGACATTTGGCTACAATGAGCAGTTCTTC. As protein: CASAHGTFGYNEQFF. The V and J genes are TRBV25-1 and TRBJ2-1; D perhaps matches TRBD1 (6 bases). This CDR3 contains 15 residues. Germline CDR1 is MGHDK and CDR2 is SYGVNS. V shed 8 bases and J shed 3 bases, with 17 bases lying between them.

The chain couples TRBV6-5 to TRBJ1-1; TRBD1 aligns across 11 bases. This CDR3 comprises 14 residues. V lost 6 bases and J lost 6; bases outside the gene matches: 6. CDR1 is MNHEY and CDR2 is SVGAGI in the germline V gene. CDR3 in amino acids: CASSRDRGVAEAFF. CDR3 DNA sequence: TGTGCCAGCAGCAGGGACAGGGGGGTGGCTGAAGCTTTCTTT.

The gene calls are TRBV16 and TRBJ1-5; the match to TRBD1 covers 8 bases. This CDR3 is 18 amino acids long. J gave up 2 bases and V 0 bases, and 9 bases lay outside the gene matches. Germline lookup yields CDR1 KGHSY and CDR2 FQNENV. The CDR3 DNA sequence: TGTGCCAGCAGCCAATCGTATATGACAGGGGATGGCAATCAGCCCCAGCATTTT. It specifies CASSQSYMTGDGNQPQHF. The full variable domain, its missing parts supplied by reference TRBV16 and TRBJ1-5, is GEEVAQTPKHLVRGEGQKAKLYCAPIKGHSYVFWYQQVLKNEFKFLISFQNENVFDETGMPKERFSAKCLPNSPCSLEIQATKLEDSAVYFCASSQSYMTGDGNQPQHFGDGTRLSIL.

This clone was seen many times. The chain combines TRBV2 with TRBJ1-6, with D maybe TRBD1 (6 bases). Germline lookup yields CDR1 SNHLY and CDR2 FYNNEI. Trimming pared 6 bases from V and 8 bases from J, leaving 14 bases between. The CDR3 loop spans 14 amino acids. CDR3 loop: CASRYRVGDSPLHF. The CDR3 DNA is TGTGCCAGCAGGTACAGGGTTGGGGATTCACCCCTCCACTTT.

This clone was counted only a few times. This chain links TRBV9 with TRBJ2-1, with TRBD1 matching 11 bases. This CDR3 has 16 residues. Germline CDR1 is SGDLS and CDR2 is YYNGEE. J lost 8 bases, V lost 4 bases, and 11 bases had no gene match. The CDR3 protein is CASSPWTGGGRDEQFF. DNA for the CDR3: TGTGCCAGCAGCCCGTGGACAGGGGGCGGTCGGGATGAGCAGTTCTTC.

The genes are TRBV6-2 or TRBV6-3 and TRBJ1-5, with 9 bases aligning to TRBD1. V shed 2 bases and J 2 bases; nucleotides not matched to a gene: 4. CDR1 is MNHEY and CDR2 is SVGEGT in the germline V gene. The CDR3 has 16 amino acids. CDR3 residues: CASSYDGTGRNQPQHF. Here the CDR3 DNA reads TGTGCCAGCAGTTACGATGGGACAGGGCGCAATCAGCCCCAGCATTTT.

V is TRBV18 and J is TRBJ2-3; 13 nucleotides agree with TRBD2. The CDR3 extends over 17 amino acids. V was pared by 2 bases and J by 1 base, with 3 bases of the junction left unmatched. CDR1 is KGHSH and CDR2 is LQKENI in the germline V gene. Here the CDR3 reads CASSPWGLAGRTDTQYF. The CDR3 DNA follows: TGTGCCAGCTCACCATGGGGACTAGCGGGGCGCACAGATACGCAGTATTTT. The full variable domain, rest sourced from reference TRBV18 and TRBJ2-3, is NAGVMQNPRHLVRRRGQEARLRCSPMKGHSHVYWYRQLPEEGLKFMVYLQKENIIDESGMPKERFSAEFPKEGPSILRIQQVVRGDSAAYFCASSPWGLAGRTDTQYFGPGTRLTVL.

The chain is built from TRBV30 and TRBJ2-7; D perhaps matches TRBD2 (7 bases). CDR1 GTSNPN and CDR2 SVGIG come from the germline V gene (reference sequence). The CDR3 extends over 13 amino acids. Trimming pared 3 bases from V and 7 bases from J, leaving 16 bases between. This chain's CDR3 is CAWRGPGGREQYF. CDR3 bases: TGTGCCTGGAGAGGCCCCGGGGGGCGGGAGCAGTACTTC.

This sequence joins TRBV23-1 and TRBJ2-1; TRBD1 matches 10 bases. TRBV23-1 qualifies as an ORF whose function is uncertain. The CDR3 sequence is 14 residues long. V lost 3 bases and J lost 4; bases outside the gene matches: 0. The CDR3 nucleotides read TGCGCCAGCAGTCAGGGACAGGGGTACAATGAGCAGTTCTTC. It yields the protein CASSQGQGYNEQFF.

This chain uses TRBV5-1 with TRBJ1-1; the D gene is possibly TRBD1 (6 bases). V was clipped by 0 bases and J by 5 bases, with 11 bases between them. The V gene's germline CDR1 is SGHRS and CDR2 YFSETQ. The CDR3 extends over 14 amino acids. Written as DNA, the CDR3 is TGCGCCAGCAGCTTGGAAACAGGGCGGACTGAAGCTTTCTTT. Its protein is CASSLETGRTEAFF.

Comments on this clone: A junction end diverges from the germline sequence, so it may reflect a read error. CDR3 region: CASGSALQGIRVF. As DNA, the CDR3 is TGTGCCAGCGGGTCCGCTCTACAGGGGATCAGGGTCTTC. The genes are TRBV6-5 and TRBJ2-1, with 7 nucleotides matching TRBD1. Germline CDR1 reads MNHEY; CDR2 reads SVGAGI. The CDR3 totals 13 residues.

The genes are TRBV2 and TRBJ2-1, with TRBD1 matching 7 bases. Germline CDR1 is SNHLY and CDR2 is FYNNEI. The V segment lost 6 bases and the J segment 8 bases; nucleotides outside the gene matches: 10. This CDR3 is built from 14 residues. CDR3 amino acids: CASRDDRVKYEQFF. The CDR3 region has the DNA TGTGCCAGCAGGGACGACAGGGTAAAGTATGAGCAGTTCTTC.

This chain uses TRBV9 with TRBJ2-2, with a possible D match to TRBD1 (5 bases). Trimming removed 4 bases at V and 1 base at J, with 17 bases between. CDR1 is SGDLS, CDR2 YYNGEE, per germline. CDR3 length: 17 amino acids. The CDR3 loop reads CASSHEIGRVNTGELFF. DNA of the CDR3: TGTGCCAGCAGCCACGAGATAGGCAGGGTGAACACCGGGGAGCTGTTTTTT.

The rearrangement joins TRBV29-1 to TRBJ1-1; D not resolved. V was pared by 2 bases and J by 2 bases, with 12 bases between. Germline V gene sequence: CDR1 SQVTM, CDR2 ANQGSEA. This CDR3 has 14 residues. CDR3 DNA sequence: TGCAGCGTTGAAACGAGGGATGGAAACACTGAAGCTTTCTTT. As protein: CSVETRDGNTEAFF. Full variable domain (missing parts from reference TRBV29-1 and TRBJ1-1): SAVISQKPSRDICQRGTSLTIQCQVDSQVTMMFWYRQQPGQSLTLIATANQGSEATYESGFVIDKFPISRPNLTFSTLTVSNMSPEDSSIYLCSVETRDGNTEAFFGQGTRLTVV.

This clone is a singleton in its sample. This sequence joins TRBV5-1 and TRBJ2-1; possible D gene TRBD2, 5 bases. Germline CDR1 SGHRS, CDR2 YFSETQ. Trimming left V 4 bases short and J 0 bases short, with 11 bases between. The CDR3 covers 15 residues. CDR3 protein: CASSTGISSYNEQFF. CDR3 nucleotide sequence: TGCGCCAGCAGCACGGGGATAAGCTCCTACAATGAGCAGTTCTTC.

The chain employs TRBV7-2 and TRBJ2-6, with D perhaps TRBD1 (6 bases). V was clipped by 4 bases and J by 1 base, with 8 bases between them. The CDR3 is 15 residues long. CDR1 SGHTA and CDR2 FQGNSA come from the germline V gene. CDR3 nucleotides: TGTGCCAGCAGCTACACAGGGTCTGGGGCCAACGTCCTGACTTTC. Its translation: CASSYTGSGANVLTF.

Here the CDR3 reads CASSPSAVPDGNTIYF. CDR3 in DNA: TGTGCCAGCTCGCCGTCTGCGGTCCCCGACGGAAACACCATATATTTT. The rearrangement uses TRBV28 and TRBJ1-3; D is undetermined. Germline CDR1 reads MDHEN; CDR2 reads SYDVKM. The CDR3 runs to 16 residues. Trimming shortened V by 8 bases and J by 4 bases, and 21 bases separated the two germline ends. Based on the CDR3 plus reference TRBV28 and TRBJ1-3, the full variable domain is DVKVTQSSRYLVKRTGEKVFLECVQDMDHENMFWYRQDPGLGLRLIYFSYDVKMKEKGDIPEGYSVSREKKERFSLILESASTNQTSMYLCASSPSAVPDGNTIYFGEGSWLTVV.

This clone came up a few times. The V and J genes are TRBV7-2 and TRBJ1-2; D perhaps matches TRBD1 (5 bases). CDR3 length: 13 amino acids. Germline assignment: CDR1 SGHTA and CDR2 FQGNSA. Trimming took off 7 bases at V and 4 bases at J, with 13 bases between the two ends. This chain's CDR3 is CASTPLGLYGYTF. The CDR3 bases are TGTGCCAGCACTCCGTTGGGACTCTATGGCTACACCTTC.

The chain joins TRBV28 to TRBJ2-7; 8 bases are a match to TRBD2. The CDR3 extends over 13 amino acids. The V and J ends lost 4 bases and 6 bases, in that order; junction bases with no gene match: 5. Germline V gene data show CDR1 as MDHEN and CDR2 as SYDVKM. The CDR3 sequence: CASSSPGGVEQYF. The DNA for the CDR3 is TGTGCCAGCAGTTCTCCCGGGGGGGTCGAGCAGTACTTC.

The CDR3 here is CASSFQTGAGGEQYF. The CDR3 DNA sequence: TGTGCCAGCAGCTTCCAGACAGGGGCCGGGGGCGAGCAGTACTTC. This rearrangement joins TRBV7-9 to TRBJ2-7; TRBD1 agrees at 8 bases. Germline V gene data show CDR1 as SEHNR and CDR2 as FQNEAQ (reference sequence). V lost 3 bases to trimming and J lost 6 bases; unmatched junction nucleotides: 10. There are 15 residues in the CDR3.

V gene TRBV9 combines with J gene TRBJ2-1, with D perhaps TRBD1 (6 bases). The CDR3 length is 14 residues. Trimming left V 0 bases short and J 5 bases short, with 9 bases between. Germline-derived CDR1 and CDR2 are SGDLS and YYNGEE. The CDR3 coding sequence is TGTGCCAGCAGCGTAGCCAGGGGAAACAATGAGCAGTTCTTC. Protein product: CASSVARGNNEQFF.

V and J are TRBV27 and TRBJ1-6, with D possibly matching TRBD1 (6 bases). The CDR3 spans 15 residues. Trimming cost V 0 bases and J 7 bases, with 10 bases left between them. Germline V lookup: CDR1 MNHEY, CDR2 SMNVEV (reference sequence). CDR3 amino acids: CASSLSWQGNSPLHF. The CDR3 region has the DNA TGTGCCAGCAGTTTATCGTGGCAGGGGAATTCACCCCTCCACTTT.

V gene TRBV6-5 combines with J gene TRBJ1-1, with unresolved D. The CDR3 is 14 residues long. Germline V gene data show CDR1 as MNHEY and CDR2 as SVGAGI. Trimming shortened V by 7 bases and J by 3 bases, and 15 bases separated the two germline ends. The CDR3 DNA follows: TGTGCCAGCACCGGGATGGGTCCTTACACTGAAGCTTTCTTT. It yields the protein CASTGMGPYTEAFF.